This TCR beta chain was found in a study of blood T cell repertoires in COVID-19. Background on the study: Italy, Spain and the United States were the sources of the convalescent and acute COVID-19 samples. Nucleic acid was either cDNA or gDNA, and it came from T cells, B-cell-depleted T cells, or PBMCs.

The germline gives CDR1 MNHEY, CDR2 SVGAGI. V was cut by 6 bases and J by 4 bases, with 12 bases left in between. The CDR3 covers 13 residues. A single count supports this clone. In the source study's methods: Nucleated cell counts were estimated from reference gene primer amplification. The method was immunoSEQ multiplex PCR; TCRdb's version includes in-frame clones alone and lacks a portion of them. The V and J calls and clone size come from that table; D and trimming were worked out from the DNA. The table has some 100,000 clones, 85% to 90% seen once; the top ten hold approximately 1.6%. V gene TRBV6-5 combines with J gene TRBJ1-2; D not certain. The receptor was isolated from a human donor with active COVID-19. The donor label of this sample is uncertain. Sequenced input: peripheral blood. CDR3 DNA: TGTGCCAGCAGGTCCCCGAGAGGCTATGGCTACACCTTC. Translating gives CASRSPRGYGYTF.